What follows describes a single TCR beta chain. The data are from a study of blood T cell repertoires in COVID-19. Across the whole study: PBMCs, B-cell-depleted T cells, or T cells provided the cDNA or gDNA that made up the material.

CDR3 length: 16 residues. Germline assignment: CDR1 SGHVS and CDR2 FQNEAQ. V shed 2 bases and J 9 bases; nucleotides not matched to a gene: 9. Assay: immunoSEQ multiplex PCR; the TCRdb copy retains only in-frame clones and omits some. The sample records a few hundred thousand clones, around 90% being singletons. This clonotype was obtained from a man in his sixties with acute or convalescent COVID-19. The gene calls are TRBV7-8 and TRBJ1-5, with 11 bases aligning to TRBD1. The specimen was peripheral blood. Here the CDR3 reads CASSLRGGTGGLPQHF. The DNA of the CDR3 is TGTGCCAGCAGCTTACGTGGGGGGACAGGGGGTTTGCCCCAGCATTTT.